This T cell receptor beta chain was observed in a study of blood T cells in healthy people across ages. Findings of the study overall: Per million T cells, TCR beta diversity dropped about linearly as age rose. Higher naive T cell percentage went strongly together with higher TCR beta diversity.

Sample-barcoded 5' priming and a J-beta primer mix drove a second PCR of roughly 7 to 11 cycles. TCRdb re-called the 5' RACE reads with MiXCR, one entry per CDR3 protein. The table shows about 670,000 distinct CDR3 sequences, with roughly two fifths occurring only once. CDR3 length equals 14 residues. Germline V lookup: CDR1 SEHNR, CDR2 FQNEAQ (reference sequence). The V end lost 5 bases, the J end lost 9 bases, and 14 bases lay between the germline ends. In the case of this clonotype: Its antigen is still unknown.

Per sample, extraction of total RNA gave at least 5.5 micrograms in every case. The receptor was derived from a man older than 75 in good health. The chain uses TRBV7-9 and TRBJ1-6; D is ambiguous. The sequenced sample consisted of blood. CDR3 in DNA: TGTGCCAGCAGCAACCAAAGGACGGGTTCACCCCTCCACTTT. It specifies CASSNQRTGSPLHF. The whole variable domain, remainder taken from reference TRBV7-9 and TRBJ1-6, is DTGVSQNPRHKITKRGQNVTFRCDPISEHNRLYWYRQTLGQGPEFLTYFQNEAQLEKSRLLSDRFSAERPKGSFSTLEIQRTEQGDSAMYLCASSNQRTGSPLHFGNGTRLTVT.